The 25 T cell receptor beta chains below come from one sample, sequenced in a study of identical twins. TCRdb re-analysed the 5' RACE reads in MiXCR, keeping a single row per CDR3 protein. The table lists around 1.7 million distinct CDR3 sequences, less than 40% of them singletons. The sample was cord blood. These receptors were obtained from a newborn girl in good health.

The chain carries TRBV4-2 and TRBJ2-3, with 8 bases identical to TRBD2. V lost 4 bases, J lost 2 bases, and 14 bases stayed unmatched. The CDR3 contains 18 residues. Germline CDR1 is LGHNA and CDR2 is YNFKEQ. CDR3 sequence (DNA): TGTGCCAGCAGCCTTTATAGCGGGATCGTAGACTACACAGATACGCAGTATTTT. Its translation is CASSLYSGIVDYTDTQYF.

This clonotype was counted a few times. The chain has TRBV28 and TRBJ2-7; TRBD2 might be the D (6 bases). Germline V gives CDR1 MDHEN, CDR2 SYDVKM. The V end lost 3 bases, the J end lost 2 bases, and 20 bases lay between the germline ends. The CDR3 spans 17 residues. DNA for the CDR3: TGTGCCAGCAGTTTGCCCGAGAACCTAGCGTCGACCTACGAGCAGTACTTC. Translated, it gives CASSLPENLASTYEQYF.

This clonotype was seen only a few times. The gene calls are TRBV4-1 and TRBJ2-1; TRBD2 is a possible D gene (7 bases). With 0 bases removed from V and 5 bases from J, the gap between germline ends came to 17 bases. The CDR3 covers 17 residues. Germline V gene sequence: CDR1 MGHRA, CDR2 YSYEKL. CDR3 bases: TGCGCCAGCAGCCAAGAAGGAGCGCGGGGGCCAAACAATGAGCAGTTCTTC. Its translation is CASSQEGARGPNNEQFF.

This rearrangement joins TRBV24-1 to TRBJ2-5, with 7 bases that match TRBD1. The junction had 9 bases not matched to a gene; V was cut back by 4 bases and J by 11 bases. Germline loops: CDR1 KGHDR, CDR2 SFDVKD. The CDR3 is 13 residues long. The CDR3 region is CATSDPTGNEQYF. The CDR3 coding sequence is TGTGCCACCAGTGACCCGACAGGGAATGAGCAGTACTTC.

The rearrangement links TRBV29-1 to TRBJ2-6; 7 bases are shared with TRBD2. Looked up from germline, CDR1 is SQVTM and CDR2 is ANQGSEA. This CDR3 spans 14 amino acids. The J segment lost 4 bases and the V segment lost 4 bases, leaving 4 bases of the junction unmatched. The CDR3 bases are TGCAGCGTTGCGGGGGGACTAGGGGCCAACGTCCTGACTTTC. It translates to CSVAGGLGANVLTF.

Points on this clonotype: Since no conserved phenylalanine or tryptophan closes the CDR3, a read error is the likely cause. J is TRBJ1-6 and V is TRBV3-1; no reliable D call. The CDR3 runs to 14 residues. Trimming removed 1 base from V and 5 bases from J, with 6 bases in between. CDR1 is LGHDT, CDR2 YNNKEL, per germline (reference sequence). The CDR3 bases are TGTGCCAGCAGCCAAGGACAAAATAATTCACCCCTCCACTAT. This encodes CASSQGQNNSPLHY.

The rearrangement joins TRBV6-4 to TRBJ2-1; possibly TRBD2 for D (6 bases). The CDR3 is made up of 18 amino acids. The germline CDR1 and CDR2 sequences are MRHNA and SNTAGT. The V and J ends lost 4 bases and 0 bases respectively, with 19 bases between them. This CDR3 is CASSAPGTAMSSYNEQFF. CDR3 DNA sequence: TGTGCCAGCAGTGCTCCCGGGACTGCCATGAGCTCCTACAATGAGCAGTTCTTC.

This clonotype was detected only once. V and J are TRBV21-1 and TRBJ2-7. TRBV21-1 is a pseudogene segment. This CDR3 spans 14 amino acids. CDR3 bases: TGTGCCAGCAGCAAAGTTATCAAATCCTACGAGCAGTACTTC. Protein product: CASSKVIKSYEQYF.

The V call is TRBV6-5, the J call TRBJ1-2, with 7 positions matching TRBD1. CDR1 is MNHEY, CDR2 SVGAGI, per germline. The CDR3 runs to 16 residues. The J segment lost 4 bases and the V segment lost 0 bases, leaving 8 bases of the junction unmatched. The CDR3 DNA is TGTGCCAGCAGTTACTCGGGACAGCCGAACCTCTATGGCTACACCTTC. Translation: CASSYSGQPNLYGYTF.

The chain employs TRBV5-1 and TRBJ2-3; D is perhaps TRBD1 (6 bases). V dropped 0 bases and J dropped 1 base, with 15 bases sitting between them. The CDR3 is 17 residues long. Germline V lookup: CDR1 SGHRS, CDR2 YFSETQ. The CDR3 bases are TGCGCCAGCAGCTTGGGAATAGCAGGGGCCGGCACAGATACGCAGTATTTT. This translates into CASSLGIAGAGTDTQYF.

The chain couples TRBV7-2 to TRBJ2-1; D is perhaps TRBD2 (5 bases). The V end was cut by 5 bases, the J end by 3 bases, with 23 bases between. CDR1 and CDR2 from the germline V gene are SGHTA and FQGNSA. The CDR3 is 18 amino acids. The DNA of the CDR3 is TGTGCCAGCAGCGTAGACCACAGATTGGAGGTCATCTACAATGAGCAGTTCTTC. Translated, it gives CASSVDHRLEVIYNEQFF. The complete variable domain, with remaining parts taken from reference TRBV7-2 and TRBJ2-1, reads GAGVSQSPSNKVTEKGKDVELRCDPISGHTALYWYRQSLGQGLEFLIYFQGNSAPDKSGLPSDRFSAERTGGSVSTLTIQRTQQEDSAVYLCASSVDHRLEVIYNEQFFGPGTRLTVL.

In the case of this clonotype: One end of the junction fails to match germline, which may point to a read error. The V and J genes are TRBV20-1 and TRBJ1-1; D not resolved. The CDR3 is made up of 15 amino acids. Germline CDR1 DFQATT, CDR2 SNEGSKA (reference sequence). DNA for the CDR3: TGCAGTGTTAGACCCCAGGCCCCCCTGAACACTGAAGCTTTCTTT. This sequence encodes CSVRPQAPLNTEAFF.

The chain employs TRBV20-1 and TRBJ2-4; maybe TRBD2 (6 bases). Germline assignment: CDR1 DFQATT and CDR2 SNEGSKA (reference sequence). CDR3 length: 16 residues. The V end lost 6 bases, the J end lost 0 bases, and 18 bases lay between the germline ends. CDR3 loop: CSAPTPSALAKNIQYF. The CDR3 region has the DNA TGCAGTGCCCCCACTCCTAGCGCCCTAGCCAAAAACATTCAGTACTTC.

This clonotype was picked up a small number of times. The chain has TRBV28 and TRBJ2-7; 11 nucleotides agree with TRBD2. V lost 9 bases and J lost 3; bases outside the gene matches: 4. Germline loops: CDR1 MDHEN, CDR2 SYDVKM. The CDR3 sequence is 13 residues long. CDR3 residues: CASVTSGSYEQYF. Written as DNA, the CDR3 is TGTGCCAGTGTAACTAGCGGGAGCTACGAGCAGTACTTC.

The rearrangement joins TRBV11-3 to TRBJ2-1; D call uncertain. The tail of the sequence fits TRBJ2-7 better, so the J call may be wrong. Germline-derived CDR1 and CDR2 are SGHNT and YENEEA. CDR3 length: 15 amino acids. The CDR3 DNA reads TGTGCCAGCAGCTTAACCCTTGAAGGGAACAATGAGCAGTACTTC. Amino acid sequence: CASSLTLEGNNEQYF.

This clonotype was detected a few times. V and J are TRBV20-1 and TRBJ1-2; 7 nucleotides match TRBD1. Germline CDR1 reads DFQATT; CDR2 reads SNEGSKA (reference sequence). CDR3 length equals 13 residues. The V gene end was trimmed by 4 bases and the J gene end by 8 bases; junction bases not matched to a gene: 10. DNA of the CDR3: TGCAGTGCTACCCCTTGGACAGGCAGAGGCTACACCTTC. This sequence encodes CSATPWTGRGYTF.

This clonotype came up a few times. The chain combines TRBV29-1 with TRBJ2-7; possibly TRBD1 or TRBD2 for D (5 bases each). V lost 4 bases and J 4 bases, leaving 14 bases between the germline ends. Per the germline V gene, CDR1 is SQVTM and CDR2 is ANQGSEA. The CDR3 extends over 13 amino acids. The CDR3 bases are TGCAGCGTTGGGGGCGGGCAGGCTTACGAGCAGTACTTC. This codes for CSVGGGQAYEQYF.

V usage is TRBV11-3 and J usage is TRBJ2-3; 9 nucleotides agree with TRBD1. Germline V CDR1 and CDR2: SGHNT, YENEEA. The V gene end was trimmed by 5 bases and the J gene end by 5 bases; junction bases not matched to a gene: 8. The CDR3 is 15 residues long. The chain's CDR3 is CASSDRDRAGDTQYF. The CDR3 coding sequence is TGTGCCAGCAGCGACCGGGACAGGGCCGGAGATACGCAGTATTTT.

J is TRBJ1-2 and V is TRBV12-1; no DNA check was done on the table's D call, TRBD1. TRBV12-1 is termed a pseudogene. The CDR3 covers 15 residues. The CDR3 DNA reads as TGTGCCAGCAGCGATCGGGACCGAAAACCCTATGGCTACACCTTC. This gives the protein CASSDRDRKPYGYTF.

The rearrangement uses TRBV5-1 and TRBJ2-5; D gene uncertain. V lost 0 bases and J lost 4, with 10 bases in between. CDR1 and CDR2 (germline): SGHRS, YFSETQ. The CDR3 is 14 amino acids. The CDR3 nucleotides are TGCGCCAGCAGCTTGGCCCTCCTCGGAGAGACCCAGTACTTC. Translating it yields CASSLALLGETQYF. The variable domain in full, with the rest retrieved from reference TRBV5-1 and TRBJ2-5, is KAGVTQTPRYLIKTRGQQVTLSCSPISGHRSVSWYQQTPGQGLQFLFEYFSETQRNKGNFPGRFSGRQFSNSRSEMNVSTLELGDSALYLCASSLALLGETQYFGPGTRLLVL.

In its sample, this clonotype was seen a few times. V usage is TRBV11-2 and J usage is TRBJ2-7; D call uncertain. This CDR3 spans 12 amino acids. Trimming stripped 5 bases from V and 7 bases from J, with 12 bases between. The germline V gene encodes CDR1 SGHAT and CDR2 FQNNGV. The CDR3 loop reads CASSPPLLEQYF. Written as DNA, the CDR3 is TGTGCCAGCAGCCCCCCGCTTTTGGAGCAGTACTTC.

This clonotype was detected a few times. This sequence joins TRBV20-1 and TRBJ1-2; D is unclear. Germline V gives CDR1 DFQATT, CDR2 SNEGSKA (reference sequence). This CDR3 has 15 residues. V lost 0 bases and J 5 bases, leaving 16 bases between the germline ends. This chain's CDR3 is CSARDQRTLVYGYTF. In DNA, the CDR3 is TGCAGTGCTAGAGATCAGCGGACCTTGGTTTATGGCTACACCTTC.

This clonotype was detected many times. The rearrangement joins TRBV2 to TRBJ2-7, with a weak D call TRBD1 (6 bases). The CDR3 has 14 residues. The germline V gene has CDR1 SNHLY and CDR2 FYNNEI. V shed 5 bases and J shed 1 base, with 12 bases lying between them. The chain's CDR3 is CASSTDSASYEQYF. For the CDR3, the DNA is TGTGCCAGCAGTACGGACAGTGCGTCCTACGAGCAGTACTTC.

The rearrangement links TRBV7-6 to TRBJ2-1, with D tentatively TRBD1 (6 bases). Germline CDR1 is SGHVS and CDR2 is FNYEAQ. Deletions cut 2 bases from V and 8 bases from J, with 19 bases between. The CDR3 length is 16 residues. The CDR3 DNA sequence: TGTGCCAGCAGCTTATCTCGGCGGGCCTCAGGGGATGAGCAGTTCTTC. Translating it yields CASSLSRRASGDEQFF.

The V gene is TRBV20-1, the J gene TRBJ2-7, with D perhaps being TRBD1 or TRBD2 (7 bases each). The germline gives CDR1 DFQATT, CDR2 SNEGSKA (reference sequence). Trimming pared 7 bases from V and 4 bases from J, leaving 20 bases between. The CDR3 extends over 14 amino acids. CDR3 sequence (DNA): TGCAGTGTCGGCGGGGAGGGGGCTCGGTACGAGCAGTACTTC. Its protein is CSVGGEGARYEQYF.